This T cell receptor beta chain was observed in a study of patients and donors after allogeneic stem cell transplantation. Via MiXCR, TCRdb re-called the RT-PCR reads, giving one row per CDR3 protein. The sample has 800,000 to 1,000,000 distinct CDR3 sequences, roughly 18% seen once. Only a few counts were recorded for this clonotype. The CDR3 is 14 amino acids. Germline trimming cut 0 bases from V and 6 bases from J; bases unmatched to any gene: 4. Germline-derived CDR1 and CDR2 are DFQATT and SNEGSKA (reference sequence). The sample taken for sequencing was blood, either unsorted or a sorted T cell fraction (not recorded which). The sequence was collected from a human donor who was either an allogeneic HSCT recipient or a stem cell or donor lymphocyte infusion donor (not recorded which). It is not recorded whose cells these are; they may come from a transplant donor. V usage is TRBV20-1 and J usage is TRBJ1-3; TRBD1 matches 8 bases. In DNA form, the CDR3 reads TGCAGTGCTAGAGATCGCAGGGGGCTAAACACCATATATTTT. Its translation: CSARDRRGLNTIYF.